The sequence of this TCR beta chain was determined in a study of radiotherapy plus CTLA-4 blockade in lung cancer. The overall study: For around 18% of patients, objective responses occurred, and around 31% had disease control. Regarding the study as a whole: How blood T cell clones changed early, along with interferon-beta, reportedly forecast response best. Clones of tumor-derived TCRs expanded in blood after radiotherapy plus ipilimumab.

Using immunoSEQ multiplex PCR, the repertoire was profiled, and TCRdb retains in-frame clones only, with some absent. This table has tens of thousands of clones, about 80% appearing once. Points on this clone: Its antigen is unidentified.

CTLA-4 blockade using ipilimumab, together with focal radiation, was received by patients with chemo-refractory metastatic non-small-cell lung cancer. Germline assignment: CDR1 LGHNA and CDR2 YSLEER. V shed 0 bases and J shed 11 bases, with 13 bases lying between them. The CDR3 has 13 residues. The chain employs TRBV4-3 and TRBJ1-1; D gene unclear. This sequence was found in a human donor with non-small cell lung cancer who had a partial response to radiotherapy plus ipilimumab. Sample: peripheral blood, taken from a patient treated with radiotherapy plus ipilimumab. The CDR3 DNA reads as TGCGCCAGCAGCCAAGATCTCGGGGTTGGGGCTTTCTTT. As protein: CASSQDLGVGAFF.